This paragraph covers one T cell receptor (beta chain) sequence. Antigen: not known. The data derive from a study of cytomegalovirus exposure and HLA in healthy donors. The overall study: The approximately 110 validation repertoires used the same platform as the roughly 610 first-cohort repertoires, a later analysis reported.

The table came from immunoSEQ multiplex PCR; TCRdb's copy has only in-frame clones and leaves some out. The data hold hundreds of thousands of clones, with 90% observed a single time. Study results and limitations: Reported performance of the classifier showed diagnosis of cytomegalovirus status with high specificity and sensitivity. Through in vitro validation, a few CMV-associated chains were shown to be specific for CMV antigens. Most TCR sequences showed up rarely, but some public TCRs showed up in many donors.

This CDR3 contains 15 residues. Trimming cost V 3 bases and J 1 base, with 13 bases left between them. CDR1 is SGHTA and CDR2 is FQGNSA in the germline V gene. This receptor was taken from a woman in her twenties or thirties in good health and CMV-seronegative. This chain links TRBV7-2 with TRBJ2-7; no clear D. Input material: PBMCs. The CDR3 sequence: CASSFGGETSYEQYF. CDR3 in DNA: TGTGCCAGCAGCTTTGGCGGAGAAACTTCCTACGAGCAGTACTTC.